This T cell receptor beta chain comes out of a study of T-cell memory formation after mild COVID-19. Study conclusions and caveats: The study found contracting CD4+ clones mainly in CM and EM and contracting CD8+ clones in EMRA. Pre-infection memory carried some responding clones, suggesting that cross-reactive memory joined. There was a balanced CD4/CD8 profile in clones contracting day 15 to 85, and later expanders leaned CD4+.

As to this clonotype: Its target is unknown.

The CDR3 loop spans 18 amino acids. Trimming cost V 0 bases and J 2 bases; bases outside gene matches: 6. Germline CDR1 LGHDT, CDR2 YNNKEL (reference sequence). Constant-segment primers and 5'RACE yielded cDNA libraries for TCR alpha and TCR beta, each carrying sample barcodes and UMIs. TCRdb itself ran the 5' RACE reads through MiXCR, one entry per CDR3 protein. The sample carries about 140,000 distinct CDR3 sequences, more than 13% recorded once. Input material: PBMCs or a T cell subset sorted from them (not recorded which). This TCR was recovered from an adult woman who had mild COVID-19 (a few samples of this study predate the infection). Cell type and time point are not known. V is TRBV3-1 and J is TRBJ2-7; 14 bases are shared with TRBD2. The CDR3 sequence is CASSQDRGLAGAPYEQYF. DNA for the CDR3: TGTGCCAGCAGCCAAGATAGGGGACTAGCGGGAGCTCCCTACGAGCAGTACTTC.